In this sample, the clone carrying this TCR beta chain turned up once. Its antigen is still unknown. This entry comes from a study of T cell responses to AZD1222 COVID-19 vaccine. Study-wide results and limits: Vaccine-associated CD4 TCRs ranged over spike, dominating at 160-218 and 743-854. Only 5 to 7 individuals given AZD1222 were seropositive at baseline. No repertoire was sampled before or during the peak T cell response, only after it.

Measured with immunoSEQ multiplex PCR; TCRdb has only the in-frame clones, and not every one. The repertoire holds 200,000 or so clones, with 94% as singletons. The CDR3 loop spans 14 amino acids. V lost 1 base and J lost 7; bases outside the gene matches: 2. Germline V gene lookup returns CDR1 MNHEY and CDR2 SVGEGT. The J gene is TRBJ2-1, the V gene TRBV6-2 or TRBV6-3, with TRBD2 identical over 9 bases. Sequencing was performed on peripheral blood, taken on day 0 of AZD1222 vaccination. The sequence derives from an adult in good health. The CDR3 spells CASSYFTSGNEQFF. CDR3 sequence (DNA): TGTGCCAGCAGTTACTTTACTAGCGGGAATGAGCAGTTCTTC.